The rows below give T cell receptor beta chains drawn from one sample of a study of T cell changes during pregnancy in multiple sclerosis. Data came from immunoSEQ multiplex PCR; TCRdb stores just in-frame clones and leaves some out. The sample holds 76,000 or so clones, around 95% seen once. Sample: peripheral blood, taken in the second trimester of pregnancy. The receptors were gathered from a female donor in good health, enrolled as a control in a pregnancy study. Both conserved end residues are part of each CDR3. A D gene is named only where the DNA matches it firmly. Clone size, where shown, is once, few, many, or a class for clones that have expanded.

.	TRBV4-3	.	TRBJ2-3	TGCGCCAGCAGCGCCTCAACAGGGTGGGTAGATACGCAGTATTTT	CASSASTGWVDTQYF
.	TRBV19	.	TRBJ1-1	TGTGCCAGTAGTATGTGGGTGGCAGCGAGCACTGAAGCTTTCTTT	CASSMWVAASTEAFF
once	TRBV19	.	TRBJ1-1	TGTGCCAGTAGTCCGAGGGGACCCGGAGGGAGCGAAGCTTTCTTT	CASSPRGPGGSEAFF
.	TRBV27	.	TRBJ1-5	TGTGCCAGCAGCCCCCCGCCGGGATTCAATCAGCCCCAGCATTTT	CASSPPPGFNQPQHF
.	TRBV19	.	TRBJ2-5	TGTGCCAGTAGTATAGATCCAGTGATTCAGTACTTC	CASSIDPVIQYF
.	TRBV6-5	.	TRBJ1-3	TGTGCCAGCACCACTGGACAGCTCGGAAACACCATATATTTT	CASTTGQLGNTIYF
.	TRBV6-5	.	TRBJ1-4	TGTGCCAGCAGTTACTCGACCGGGACAAATGAAAAACTGTTTTTT	CASSYSTGTNEKLFF
.	TRBV7-2	TRBD1	TRBJ1-2	TGTGCCAGCAGACCGACAGGGTCTTATGGCTACACCTTC	CASRPTGSYGYTF
.	TRBV2	.	TRBJ1-2	TGTGCCAGCACACAAAGAACAGGGCCGCAGAACTATGGCTACACCTTC	CASTQRTGPQNYGYTF
.	TRBV10-1	.	TRBJ2-7	TGCGCCAGCAGTGAGGTCATCTCCTACGAGCAGTACTTC	CASSEVISYEQYF
.	TRBV2	.	TRBJ2-5	TGTGCCAGCAGCAACCAGCGCCTACCCCAAGAGACCCAGTACTTC	CASSNQRLPQETQYF
.	TRBV27	TRBD1	TRBJ1-4	TGTGCCAGCAGTTTACGACAGGGACCCAATGAAAAACTGTTTTTT	CASSLRQGPNEKLFF
.	TRBV7-2	.	TRBJ2-3	TGTGCCAGCAGCTCCCCCCGTACGGGGAGAGATACGCAGTATTTT	CASSSPRTGRDTQYF
many	TRBV19	TRBD1	TRBJ1-2	TGTGCCAGTAGTTTAGGACAGGGAGCCTATGGCTACACCTTC	CASSLGQGAYGYTF
.	TRBV9	TRBD2	TRBJ2-1	TGTGCCAGCAGTGAAGTAGGGCTAGCGGGGGCAAAAAAACTAGATAACAATGAGCAGTTCTTC	CASSEVGLAGAKKLDNNEQFF
.	TRBV10-3	TRBD1	TRBJ1-1	TGTGCCATCAGTGAGTCAGGGACAGGGTTGGACCACACTGAAGCTTTCTTT	CAISESGTGLDHTEAFF
.	TRBV5-3	TRBD1	TRBJ2-1	TGTGCCAGAAGCTTAAACAGGGGCGGGAATGAGCAGTTCTTC	CARSLNRGGNEQFF
.	TRBV19	.	TRBJ2-7	TGTGCCAGTAGTATAAACCGGGACAAACACTCCTACGAGCAGTACTTC	CASSINRDKHSYEQYF
.	TRBV7-6	.	TRBJ1-5	TGTGCCAGCAGTCTGACAGCTGTCAATCAGCCCCAGCATTTT	CASSLTAVNQPQHF
.	TRBV25-1	TRBD1	TRBJ2-1	TGTGCGCCTCACGGGGGACAGGGGTGCAATGAGCAGTTCTTC	CAPHGGQGCNEQFF
.	TRBV7-7	TRBD1	TRBJ1-5	TGTGCCAGCAGCTCAAACGCCGGGACAGGGGGGCCAGCGGATCAGCCCCAGCATTTT	CASSSNAGTGGPADQPQHF
.	TRBV15	.	TRBJ1-2	TGTGCCACCAGCACCCCCAAGGAGTTCGGCTATGGCTACACCTTC	CATSTPKEFGYGYTF
.	TRBV5-6	.	TRBJ1-6	TGTGCCAGCAGCTTTTCAGGGCATAATTCACCCCTCCACTTT	CASSFSGHNSPLHF
.	TRBV27	.	TRBJ2-5	TGTGCCAGCAGTTCGTGGAGGGCAGAAAAAGAGACCCAGTACTTC	CASSSWRAEKETQYF
.	TRBV2	TRBD1	TRBJ2-7	TGTGCCAGCAGGGGGGACAGGGACGCGCTTTACGAGCAGTACTTC	CASRGDRDALYEQYF